This is a list of T cell receptor beta chains from one sample in a study of Tregs in tolerant kidney transplant recipients. The data were produced by immunoSEQ multiplex PCR, yet TCRdb's version contains in-frame clones alone and is incomplete. Of 95,000 or so clones listed, over 85% are singletons. The sequencing here drew on CD4+ T cells from blood (PBMCs), taken 12 months after the transplant. Receptors originate from a human patient who received a combined kidney and bone marrow transplant. A share of the T cells may be of graft donor origin. CDR3s include the opening cysteine and the closing phenylalanine or tryptophan. Each record gives: D gene, clone size, J gene, V gene, CDR3 DNA, CDR3 protein. D genes are given only for firm matches. Size is omitted from some rows. Given values are once, few, many or a class for expanded clones.

D: .
size: .
J: TRBJ2-2
V: TRBV5-4
DNA: TGTGCCAGCAGCTTGGCGGACACCGGGGAGCTGTTTTTT
CDR3: CASSLADTGELFF

D: TRBD1
size: .
J: TRBJ1-1
V: TRBV18
DNA: TGTGCCAGCTCACCACCGACAGGGGGCATGAACACTGAAGCTTTCTTT
CDR3: CASSPPTGGMNTEAFF

D: .
size: once
J: TRBJ2-2
V: TRBV15
DNA: TGTGCCACCAGCAGAGGGGGGGACACCGGGGAGCTGTTTTTT
CDR3: CATSRGGDTGELFF

D: .
size: .
J: TRBJ1-1
V: TRBV4-3
DNA: TGCGCCAGCAGCCAAGATCGGAGAGGCACTGAAGCTTTCTTT
CDR3: CASSQDRRGTEAFF

D: TRBD1
size: .
J: TRBJ2-7
V: TRBV7-2
DNA: TGTGCCAGCAGCTCCGGACAGGGGAGAGCGCAGTACTTC
CDR3: CASSSGQGRAQYF

D: TRBD2
size: once
J: TRBJ2-7
V: TRBV30
DNA: TGTGCCTGGAGTTCATTAGCGGGAGTCAACTTC
CDR3: CAWSSLAGVNF

D: .
size: .
J: TRBJ2-3
V: TRBV6-6
DNA: TGTGCCAGCAGTCCCTTTTCCCCCGATACGCAGTATTTT
CDR3: CASSPFSPDTQYF

D: TRBD1
size: .
J: TRBJ2-1
V: TRBV27
DNA: TGTGCCAGCAGTTACCCGGCAGGGGGCTACAATGAGCAGTTCTTC
CDR3: CASSYPAGGYNEQFF

D: .
size: .
J: TRBJ1-2
V: TRBV5-4
DNA: TGTGCCAGCAGTATGGGTACAGGGTATAACTATGGCTACACCTTC
CDR3: CASSMGTGYNYGYTF

D: .
size: .
J: TRBJ2-7
V: TRBV6-1
DNA: TGTGCCAGCAGTGAATTTCAGTCGGGGCAGTACTTC
CDR3: CASSEFQSGQYF

D: .
size: .
J: TRBJ2-1
V: TRBV27
DNA: TGTGCCAGCAGTTTATTACCGACCAGGGTATCCAATGAGCAGTTCTTC
CDR3: CASSLLPTRVSNEQFF

D: TRBD2
size: .
J: TRBJ2-2
V: TRBV25-1
DNA: TGTGCCAGCACTCGAGGGGGACTAGCGGGAGGACGAACCGGGGAGCTGTTTTTT
CDR3: CASTRGGLAGGRTGELFF

D: .
size: .
J: TRBJ1-6
V: TRBV30
DNA: TGTGCCTGGGGCCGACTAGAACTTAATAATTCACCCCTCCACTTT
CDR3: CAWGRLELNNSPLHF

D: .
size: few
J: TRBJ1-6
V: TRBV18
DNA: TGTGCCAGCTCACCACCCACGGGGATAAATTCACCCCTCCACTTT
CDR3: CASSPPTGINSPLHF

D: TRBD2
size: .
J: TRBJ2-5
V: TRBV7-3
DNA: TGTGCCAGCAGCCCACGGGGATTAGCGGGAGTCGAGACCCAGTACTTC
CDR3: CASSPRGLAGVETQYF

D: .
size: .
J: TRBJ2-7
V: TRBV6-9
DNA: TGTGCCAGCAGTTATATCGCAGAACAATACGAGCAGTACTTC
CDR3: CASSYIAEQYEQYF

D: TRBD2
size: .
J: TRBJ2-7
V: TRBV10-3
DNA: TGTGCCACCGGACTAGCGGGGAGCTCCTACGAGCAGTACTTC
CDR3: CATGLAGSSYEQYF

D: TRBD2
size: .
J: TRBJ2-5
V: TRBV7-2
DNA: TGTGCCAGCAGCTTAGATCGGTCTAGCGGGAGGAAGGGGACCCAGTACTTC
CDR3: CASSLDRSSGRKGTQYF

D: .
size: .
J: TRBJ2-7
V: TRBV29-1
DNA: TGCAGCGTGGCGGGACAGTTTGGTGAGCAGTACTTC
CDR3: CSVAGQFGEQYF

D: TRBD2
size: .
J: TRBJ2-5
V: TRBV28
DNA: TGTGCCAGCGGGACTAGCGGGGGCTTAGAGACCCAGTACTTC
CDR3: CASGTSGGLETQYF

D: TRBD1
size: .
J: TRBJ1-2
V: TRBV7-9
DNA: TGTGCCAGCAGCTTAGCGTACCCAGGGGGGAACTATGGCTACACCTTC
CDR3: CASSLAYPGGNYGYTF

D: TRBD1
size: .
J: TRBJ1-1
V: TRBV4-3
DNA: TGCGCCAGCAAAGCCAGGGTTCCAGGGGGCACTGAAGCTTTCTTT
CDR3: CASKARVPGGTEAFF

D: .
size: .
J: TRBJ1-2
V: TRBV14
DNA: TGTGCCAGCAGCAATGTTGGGGGAGGCCGAGGTGGCTACACCTTC
CDR3: CASSNVGGGRGGYTF

D: TRBD1
size: once
J: TRBJ2-3
V: TRBV5-1
DNA: TGCGCCAGCAGCCAAGGGACAGGGACGACAGATACGCAGTATTTT
CDR3: CASSQGTGTTDTQYF

D: .
size: .
J: TRBJ2-3
V: TRBV7-2
DNA: TGTGCCAGCAGCTCTCAGGGATTCACAGATACGCAGTATTTT
CDR3: CASSSQGFTDTQYF

D: .
size: .
J: TRBJ2-7
V: TRBV4-2
DNA: TGTGCCAGCAGCCAAGATTTCCACTACGAGCAGTACTTC
CDR3: CASSQDFHYEQYF

D: .
size: .
J: TRBJ2-7
V: TRBV7-2
DNA: TGTGCCAGCAGCTTAGTTGGGGGCAATGTCAACGAGCAGTACTTC
CDR3: CASSLVGGNVNEQYF

D: TRBD1
size: .
J: TRBJ2-2
V: TRBV4-2
DNA: TGTGCCAGCAGCCATTATTCGACAGGGGATATCACCGGGGAGCTGTTTTTT
CDR3: CASSHYSTGDITGELFF

D: .
size: .
J: TRBJ2-7
V: TRBV18
DNA: TGTGCCAGCTCACCGGGGACTGGGGGTTCGATCCCCTACGAGCAGTACTTC
CDR3: CASSPGTGGSIPYEQYF

D: TRBD1
size: .
J: TRBJ1-5
V: TRBV30
DNA: TGTGCCTGGAGTGTAAATACAGGGGAACAGCCCCAGCATTTT
CDR3: CAWSVNTGEQPQHF

D: TRBD1
size: once
J: TRBJ1-2
V: TRBV19
DNA: TGTGCCAGTAGTGCGGGACAGGGAGTTTCGGGTGGCTACACCTTC
CDR3: CASSAGQGVSGGYTF

D: TRBD2
size: .
J: TRBJ2-4
V: TRBV5-1
DNA: TGCGCCAGCAGCTTGGGTGGGACTATGAGAGCCAAAAACATTCAGTACTTC
CDR3: CASSLGGTMRAKNIQYF

D: .
size: .
J: TRBJ2-1
V: TRBV11-3
DNA: TGTGCCAGCAGCTTAGTCAGGGGGGCCCATGAGCAGTTCTTC
CDR3: CASSLVRGAHEQFF

D: TRBD1
size: .
J: TRBJ2-2
V: TRBV25-1
DNA: TGTGCCAGCAGTGACTTGGGACAGGCGAACACCGGGGAGCTGTTTTTT
CDR3: CASSDLGQANTGELFF

D: TRBD1
size: .
J: TRBJ1-2
V: TRBV29-1
DNA: TGCAGCGCCGTTACAGGGGGCTACGGCTATGGCTACACCTTC
CDR3: CSAVTGGYGYGYTF

D: TRBD1
size: .
J: TRBJ2-7
V: TRBV6-5
DNA: TGTGCCAGCAGTTACCGGGACAGGGCTAACGAGCAGTACTTC
CDR3: CASSYRDRANEQYF

D: TRBD1
size: .
J: TRBJ1-2
V: TRBV4-3
DNA: TGCGCCAGCGGCCCCCCGGACAGGGTTTCTGGCTACACCTTC
CDR3: CASGPPDRVSGYTF

D: .
size: .
J: TRBJ2-5
V: TRBV6-6
DNA: TGTGCCAGCAGTTACAGGGCAAGCGGACAGACCCAGTACTTC
CDR3: CASSYRASGQTQYF

D: .
size: .
J: TRBJ1-5
V: TRBV19
DNA: TGTGCCAGCACGATCCGGGGAGGGCAAGGCAATCAGCCCCAGCATTTT
CDR3: CASTIRGGQGNQPQHF

D: .
size: .
J: TRBJ2-2
V: TRBV7-2
DNA: TGTGCCAGCAGCATTAGACAATCCGGGGAGCTGTTTTTT
CDR3: CASSIRQSGELFF

D: .
size: once
J: TRBJ2-7
V: TRBV11-2
DNA: TGTGCCAGCAGCCCCGGCCCCCAGGGCTACTACGAGCAGTACTTC
CDR3: CASSPGPQGYYEQYF

D: .
size: .
J: TRBJ1-3
V: TRBV4-2
DNA: TGTGCCAGCAGCCAAGAGGGCAGGTTGTTCTCTGGAAACACCATATATTTT
CDR3: CASSQEGRLFSGNTIYF

D: .
size: .
J: TRBJ2-7
V: TRBV7-9
DNA: TGTGCCAGCAGCTTAGACTGGTCCTACGAGCAGTACTTC
CDR3: CASSLDWSYEQYF

D: TRBD1
size: .
J: TRBJ1-2
V: TRBV29-1
DNA: TGCAGCGTTGAGGCAGGGGGCGGCTATGGCTACACCTTC
CDR3: CSVEAGGGYGYTF

D: TRBD2
size: .
J: TRBJ2-5
V: TRBV4-1
DNA: TGCGCCAGCAGTCCCACGTCCGGGGGGGACGAGACCCAGTACTTC
CDR3: CASSPTSGGDETQYF

D: TRBD2
size: .
J: TRBJ2-7
V: TRBV4-3
DNA: TGCGCCAGCAGCCCCGGGACTAACTACGACGAGCAGTACTTC
CDR3: CASSPGTNYDEQYF

D: TRBD1
size: once
J: TRBJ1-2
V: TRBV7-2
DNA: TGTGCCAGCAGCCACAGGGGTTTATCTGGCTACACCTTC
CDR3: CASSHRGLSGYTF

D: TRBD2
size: once
J: TRBJ2-3
V: TRBV7-9
DNA: TGTGCCAGCAGCTCTAAGGGACTAGCGTCAACAGATACGCAGTATTTT
CDR3: CASSSKGLASTDTQYF

D: TRBD2
size: .
J: TRBJ2-5
V: TRBV7-3
DNA: TGTGCCAGCAGCATAAGGGGCGGGAGCCCTCAAGAGACCCAGTACTTC
CDR3: CASSIRGGSPQETQYF

D: TRBD2
size: .
J: TRBJ2-7
V: TRBV18
DNA: TGTGCCAGCTCACCGACTAGCGGGGGTTCCTACGAGCAGTACTTC
CDR3: CASSPTSGGSYEQYF

D: .
size: .
J: TRBJ2-7
V: TRBV2
DNA: TGTGCCAGCAGGGGGCTTGTCCCCTACGAGCAGTACTTC
CDR3: CASRGLVPYEQYF

D: .
size: .
J: TRBJ1-2
V: TRBV4-2
DNA: TGTGCCAGCAGCCAAGATCTCGGGGGGCTAGGAGGCTACACCTTC
CDR3: CASSQDLGGLGGYTF

D: TRBD1
size: .
J: TRBJ2-7
V: TRBV7-2
DNA: TGTGCCAGCAGCTCAGGACAGGGGGCGCGTTCCTACGAGCAGTACTTC
CDR3: CASSSGQGARSYEQYF

D: TRBD1
size: .
J: TRBJ1-1
V: TRBV9
DNA: TGTGCCAGCAGCGTAGATGGACAGGGGAACACTGAAGCTTTCTTT
CDR3: CASSVDGQGNTEAFF

D: TRBD1
size: once
J: TRBJ1-1
V: TRBV25-1
DNA: TGTGCCAGCAGTGATCCATCGACAGGGACCACTGAAGCTTTCTTT
CDR3: CASSDPSTGTTEAFF

D: .
size: .
J: TRBJ2-1
V: TRBV7-6
DNA: TGTGCCAGCAGCTTAATGGGCTACTACAATGAGCAGTTCTTC
CDR3: CASSLMGYYNEQFF

D: TRBD2
size: .
J: TRBJ2-3
V: TRBV7-6
DNA: TGTGCCAGCAGCCCGGGCGGGGGTGTGCAGTATTTT
CDR3: CASSPGGGVQYF

D: .
size: once
J: TRBJ2-5
V: TRBV11-2
DNA: TGTGCCAGCAACCCATTGTGGCAGGGGCCCAAGACCCAGTACTTC
CDR3: CASNPLWQGPKTQYF

D: .
size: .
J: TRBJ2-7
V: TRBV21-1
DNA: TGTGCCAGCAGCAAAGTTAACAGGGGATCCTACGAGCAGTACTTC
CDR3: CASSKVNRGSYEQYF

D: TRBD1
size: .
J: TRBJ2-1
V: TRBV9
DNA: TGTGCCAGCAGCACAGGACAGGGTACCTACAATGAGCAGTTCTTC
CDR3: CASSTGQGTYNEQFF